The entry that follows covers one T cell receptor (beta chain) sequence. Its antigen remains unidentified. Blood was sampled at baseline, cycle 4 day 1, and cycle 7 day 1. Germline CDR1 reads GTSNPN; CDR2 reads SVGIG (reference sequence). V was trimmed by 2 bases and J by 0 bases, leaving 11 bases between them. This CDR3 is built from 15 residues. The sample belongs to a study of OX40 agonist ivuxolimab in advanced cancers. In the study overall: Ivuxolimab was delivered to patients intravenously every 2 weeks at doses spanning 0.01 to 10 mg/kg. Subjects had a mean age of roughly 60 years, with a range of 23 to 79; more than 75% were male. Study-wide results and caveats: CD4+ and CD8+ blood T cells expanded clonally by week 6 at 0.1 to 3.0 mg/kg.

TCRdb's table, derived via immunoSEQ multiplex PCR, lists solely in-frame clones and lacks some. The data show 20,000 or so clones, approximately 80% seen once. The sequences come from CD4+ or CD8+ T cells sorted from blood, collected in a trial of the OX40 agonist ivuxolimab. This TCR was recovered from an adult with an advanced solid tumor such as melanoma, head and neck, liver or kidney cancer. The chain carries TRBV30 and TRBJ1-5, with a tentative D call TRBD1 (6 bases). The CDR3 reads CAWSLGTFSNQPQHF. Here the CDR3 DNA reads TGTGCCTGGAGTCTAGGGACATTTAGCAATCAGCCCCAGCATTTT.